This is a list of T cell receptor beta chains from one sample in a study of siplizumab effects on memory and regulatory T cells. Repertoires were generated with immunoSEQ multiplex PCR, while TCRdb's copy carries only in-frame clones and drops some. The profile covers 120,000 or so clones, with around nine tenths appearing a single time and approximately 1.2% taken by the ten largest. The sequenced material came from CD4+ T cells sorted from blood. The receptors stem from a human donor in good health. The CDR3 runs from the conserved cysteine through the conserved F or W. The order of the fields is clone size, V gene, J gene, D gene, CDR3 protein, CDR3 DNA. A D gene is named only where the DNA matches it firmly. Size tells how often a clone was seen (once, few, many) or the class of an expanded clone, and some rows leave it out.

>NA|TRBV9|TRBJ1-4|NA
CASSDTWATTNEKLFF
TGTGCCAGCAGCGACACGTGGGCTACGACTAATGAAAAACTGTTTTTT
>NA|TRBV19|TRBJ1-1|TRBD1
CASSPSDRATEAFF
TGTGCCAGTAGTCCATCGGACAGGGCCACTGAAGCTTTCTTT
>NA|TRBV14|TRBJ1-1|NA
CASSHLEEITRGANTEAFF
TGTGCCAGCAGCCACCTGGAAGAGATTACCCGGGGGGCTAACACTGAAGCTTTCTTT
>NA|TRBV6-6|TRBJ1-1|NA
CASSYSTGRMGTEAFF
TGTGCCAGCAGTTACTCGACGGGTAGGATGGGCACTGAAGCTTTCTTT
>NA|TRBV15|TRBJ1-3|NA
CATSRPISGNTIYF
TGTGCCACCAGCAGGCCCATCTCTGGAAACACCATATATTTT
>NA|TRBV7-9|TRBJ2-5|NA
CASSLQQAGVKTQYF
TGTGCCAGCAGCTTACAACAGGCAGGGGTGAAGACCCAGTACTTC
>NA|TRBV5-5|TRBJ2-3|NA
CASSLVIPGTDTQYF
TGTGCCAGCAGCTTGGTGATCCCGGGCACAGATACGCAGTATTTT
>once|TRBV5-1|TRBJ2-5|NA
CASRRTDQETQYF
TGCGCCAGCCGTAGGACAGACCAAGAGACCCAGTACTTC
>NA|TRBV27|TRBJ1-5|NA
CASSLWGTNQPQHF
TGTGCCAGCAGTTTATGGGGGACCAATCAGCCCCAGCATTTT
>NA|TRBV6-6|TRBJ2-2|NA
CASSPGVVTTGELFF
TGTGCCAGCAGTCCAGGGGTCGTAACTACCGGGGAGCTGTTTTTT
>NA|TRBV10-3|TRBJ2-3|NA
CAVSMSTDTQYF
TGTGCCGTTAGCATGAGCACAGATACGCAGTATTTT
>NA|TRBV11-2|TRBJ2-1|TRBD1
CATAGTDHNEQFF
TGTGCCACCGCCGGGACAGATCACAATGAGCAGTTCTTC
>NA|TRBV19|TRBJ2-7|NA
CASSTDGNYGQYF
TGTGCCAGTAGTACGGACGGAAACTACGGGCAGTACTTC
>NA|TRBV4-1|TRBJ1-1|NA
CASRRLLQVNTEAFF
TGCGCCAGCAGACGGCTCCTACAGGTGAACACTGAAGCTTTCTTT
>NA|TRBV6-1|TRBJ1-1|TRBD1
CASGQGRAEAFF
TGTGCCAGCGGACAGGGGAGGGCTGAAGCTTTCTTT
>NA|TRBV4-2|TRBJ2-3|NA
CASSQGTTGAPADTQYF
TGTGCCAGCAGCCAGGGGACGACAGGTGCTCCGGCAGATACGCAGTATTTT
>NA|TRBV9|TRBJ2-7|NA
CASSARDVSSYEQYF
TGTGCCAGCAGCGCTAGGGACGTAAGCTCCTACGAGCAGTACTTC
>NA|TRBV6-1|TRBJ1-2|NA
CASSEVPGLGESYGYTF
TGTGCCAGCAGTGAAGTACCGGGACTGGGTGAAAGTTATGGCTACACCTTC
>NA|TRBV5-1|TRBJ2-3|NA
CASSLDSIDTQYF
TGCGCCAGCAGCTTGGACAGTATCGATACGCAGTATTTT
>NA|TRBV7-9|TRBJ2-7|NA
CASSLVGGALYEQYF
TGTGCCAGCAGCTTAGTGGGGGGCGCGTTATACGAGCAGTACTTC
>once|TRBV5-1|TRBJ2-5|TRBD1
CASSLGTGMETQYF
TGCGCCAGCAGCTTGGGGACAGGGATGGAGACCCAGTACTTC
>NA|TRBV10-1|TRBJ1-2|TRBD1
CASSPDRAGYGYTF
TGCGCCAGCAGCCCCGACAGGGCCGGCTATGGCTACACCTTC
>NA|TRBV6-5|TRBJ2-7|TRBD1
CASSMDRVYEQYF
TGTGCCAGCAGTATGGACAGGGTCTACGAGCAGTACTTC
>NA|TRBV15|TRBJ2-3|NA
CATSRDVTGADTQYF
TGTGCCACCAGCAGAGATGTGACGGGCGCAGATACGCAGTATTTT
>NA|TRBV5-6|TRBJ2-7|TRBD1
CASSLAGTATYEQYF
TGTGCCAGCAGCTTGGCTGGGACAGCGACCTACGAGCAGTACTTC
>NA|TRBV28|TRBJ1-4|NA
CASSLWVATNEKLFF
TGTGCCAGCAGTTTATGGGTAGCAACTAATGAAAAACTGTTTTTT
>NA|TRBV5-1|TRBJ1-4|TRBD1
CASSLGQGNEKLFF
TGCGCCAGCAGCCTAGGACAGGGTAATGAAAAACTGTTTTTT
>NA|TRBV6-5|TRBJ1-2|NA
CASSEGFGRSYTF
TGTGCCAGCAGTGAAGGTTTTGGGAGATCATACACCTTC
>NA|TRBV9|TRBJ2-5|TRBD2
CASSVGASGGVLETQYF
TGTGCCAGCAGCGTAGGTGCTAGCGGGGGCGTCCTGGAGACCCAGTACTTC
>NA|TRBV2|TRBJ2-1|NA
CASRIATSVVLGRRNNEQFF
TGTGCCAGCAGGATCGCAACGAGTGTAGTATTAGGACGGAGGAACAATGAGCAGTTCTTC
>NA|TRBV30|TRBJ1-6|NA
CAWSVLKSPLHF
TGTGCCTGGAGTGTACTCAAGTCACCCCTCCACTTT
>NA|TRBV11-2|TRBJ2-5|NA
CASSLQLQETQYF
TGTGCCAGCAGCTTGCAGCTACAAGAGACCCAGTACTTC
>NA|TRBV2|TRBJ1-2|NA
CASSVLRVESGYTF
TGTGCCAGCAGTGTACTCAGGGTGGAGTCTGGCTACACCTTC
>NA|TRBV21-1|TRBJ1-5|NA
CASSKDVSQPQHF
TGTGCCAGCAGCAAGGATGTGAGCCAGCCCCAGCATTTT
>once|TRBV7-2|TRBJ2-6|NA
CASSFHWSGANVLTF
TGTGCCAGCAGCTTTCACTGGTCTGGGGCCAACGTCCTGACTTTC
>NA|TRBV30|TRBJ1-3|TRBD1
CAWSIGQVAGNTIYF
TGTGCCTGGAGTATTGGACAGGTCGCCGGAAACACCATATATTTT
>NA|TRBV5-3|TRBJ2-5|NA
CARSLSTRGAETQYF
TGTGCCAGAAGCCTGAGTACCCGGGGCGCGGAGACCCAGTACTTC
>NA|TRBV10-3|TRBJ2-3|TRBD2
CAISEAGGGTDTQYF
TGTGCCATCAGTGAGGCGGGGGGTGGCACAGATACGCAGTATTTT
>NA|TRBV4-1|TRBJ1-2|NA
CASSQGPVGYTF
TGCGCCAGCAGCCAAGGTCCGGTTGGCTACACCTTC
>NA|TRBV15|TRBJ2-1|NA
CATSKLAGRYNEQFF
TGTGCCACCAGCAAGTTGGCAGGGAGATACAATGAGCAGTTCTTC
>NA|TRBV21-1|TRBJ2-5|NA
CASSSPPPGGPGQETQYF
TGTGCCAGCAGCTCGCCACCTCCCGGTGGGCCAGGCCAAGAGACCCAGTACTTC